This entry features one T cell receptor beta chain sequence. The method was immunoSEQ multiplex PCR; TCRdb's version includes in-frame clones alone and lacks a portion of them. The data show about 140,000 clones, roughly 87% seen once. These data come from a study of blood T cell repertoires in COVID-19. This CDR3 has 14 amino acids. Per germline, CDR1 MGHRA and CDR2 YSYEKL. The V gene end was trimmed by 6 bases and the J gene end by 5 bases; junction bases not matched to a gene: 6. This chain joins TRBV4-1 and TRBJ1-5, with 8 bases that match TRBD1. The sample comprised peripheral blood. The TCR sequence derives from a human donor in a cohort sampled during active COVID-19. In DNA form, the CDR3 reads TGCGCCAGCAGTGACAGGGGAGACGATCAGCCCCAGCATTTT. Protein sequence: CASSDRGDDQPQHF.